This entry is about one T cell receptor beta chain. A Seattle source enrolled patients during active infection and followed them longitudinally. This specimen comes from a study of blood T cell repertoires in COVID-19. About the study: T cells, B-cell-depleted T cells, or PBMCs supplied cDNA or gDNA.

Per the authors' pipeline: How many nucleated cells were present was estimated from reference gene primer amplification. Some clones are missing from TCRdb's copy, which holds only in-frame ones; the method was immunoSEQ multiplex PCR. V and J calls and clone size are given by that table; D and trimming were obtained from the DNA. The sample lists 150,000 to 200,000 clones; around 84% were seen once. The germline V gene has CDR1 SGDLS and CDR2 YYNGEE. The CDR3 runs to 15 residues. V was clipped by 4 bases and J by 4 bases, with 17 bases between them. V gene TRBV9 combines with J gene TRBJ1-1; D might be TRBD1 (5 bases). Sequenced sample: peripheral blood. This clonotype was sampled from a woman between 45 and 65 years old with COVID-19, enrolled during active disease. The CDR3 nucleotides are TGTGCCAGCAGCTACGGACCGGGGGAAGGCACTGAAGCTTTCTTT. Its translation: CASSYGPGEGTEAFF. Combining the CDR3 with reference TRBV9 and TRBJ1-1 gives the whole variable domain DSGVTQTPKHLITATGQRVTLRCSPRSGDLSVYWYQQSLDQGLQFLIQYYNGEERAKGNILERFSAQQFPDLHSELNLSSLELGDSALYFCASSYGPGEGTEAFFGQGTRLTVV.